There are a few counts of the clone carrying this T cell receptor (beta chain). The antigen is undetermined. This entry is derived from a study of response to subunit inactivated influenza vaccine. General observations from the study: After each seasonal influenza vaccination, few new T cells are recruited, the authors suggested.

CDR3 length: 15 residues. V shed 3 bases, J shed 5 bases, and the junction held 5 bases outside the gene matches. One entry per CDR3 protein, called by TCRdb with MiXCR from the RT-PCR reads. The profile shows hundreds of thousands of distinct CDR3 sequences, 10% to 15% of them singletons. The sequences come from PBMCs from blood, collected roughly 48 days after vaccination. The TCR originated in a man in his forties or fifties who received an inactivated influenza vaccine. V and J are TRBV12-3 or TRBV12-4 and TRBJ2-1; 9 bases map to TRBD2. The CDR3 sequence: CASSLASGVHNEQFF. CDR3 DNA sequence: TGTGCCAGCAGTTTGGCTAGCGGGGTCCACAATGAGCAGTTCTTC.